These T cell receptor beta chains were read from a single sample in a study of blood T cell repertoires in COVID-19. Libraries were prepared by immunoSEQ multiplex PCR; TCRdb keeps only in-frame clonotypes and omits some of them. The sample lists under 90,000 clones; roughly 83% were seen once. Sequencing was carried out using peripheral blood. The origin of the receptors is a man older than 75 with acute or convalescent COVID-19. The CDR3 runs from the conserved cysteine through the conserved F or W.

v_call cdr3_aa
TRBV27 CASRLTYMGQTSYEQYF
TRBV3-1/TRBV3-2 CASSRGQGWSEQYF
TRBV12-2 CASRSRQTYGYTF
TRBV9 CASSPGQGQGTQYF
TRBV7-2 CASSLRWQGNQPQHF
TRBV9 CASSFRDSVNEKLFF
TRBV18 CASSPQWDTNSPLHF
TRBV12-3/TRBV12-4 CASRRQGIDEQYF
TRBV5-4 CASRPGTTGYNEQFF
TRBV3-1/TRBV3-2 CASSQLRGELFF
TRBV6-5 CASSPGSFPNQPQHF
TRBV5-1 CASKQTTGGGNSPLHF
TRBV10-1 CASKGLAGGYEQYF
TRBV6-2/TRBV6-3 CASSFGGAGGEETQYF
TRBV18 CASSPRQGSSYEQYF
TRBV19 CASSPLTSTDTQYF
TRBV28 CASSLQAGEQFF
TRBV2 CASSVDRGEGTEAFF
TRBV18 CASAGGAGETQYF
TRBV7-2 CASSSDRTGPDTQYF
TRBV11-1 CASSSLSGWYNEQFF
TRBV11-2 CASSLLLAGQETQYF
TRBV25-1 CASSKQASNTEAFF
TRBV6-2/TRBV6-3 CASSFGTSGTDTQYF
TRBV24-1 CATGDRANEQFF
TRBV6-5 CASSYERYNEQFF
TRBV6-2/TRBV6-3 CASSYSYGYTF
TRBV7-2 CASSLGALGTGELFF
TRBV10-3 CAIGGGGQVDPNQPQHF
TRBV5-6 CASIRAGIRNTDTQYF
TRBV12-3/TRBV12-4 CASSSSQYEAFF
TRBV5-1 CASSLVWEGGKTEAFF
TRBV7-6 CASSPTSGASDTQYF
TRBV28 CASTLRWANYGYTF
TRBV18 CASSPPEAHEQYF
TRBV7-2 CASSAGTNVETQYF
TRBV29-1 CSVAGTGTSDYTF
TRBV2 CASSEVRGGNEQFF
TRBV6-2/TRBV6-3 CASSQGSYLGNEQFF
TRBV6-5 CASSYVAGSPYEQYF
TRBV6-5 CASRPQSGHTDTQYF
TRBV15 CATSINRGNQPQHF
TRBV7-2 CASSPGQGKETQYF
TRBV5-4 CASSSPAGGRKNEKLFF
TRBV9 CASSADRLAASYNEQFF
TRBV10-2 CASSRGQETEAFF
TRBV5-1 CASRGTGTGGDEQYF
TRBV5-1 CASSLNGAYEQYF
TRBV7-9 CASSLSRANYGYTF
TRBV18 CASSPPGQNEQFF
TRBV18 CASSPPGTGGYGYTF
TRBV27 CASSPSFGGANGNTIYF
TRBV1 CTSSQDRGCGANVLTF
TRBV6-2/TRBV6-3 CASSYSSYEQYF
TRBV5-8 CASSPAGLDGYTF